This T cell receptor (beta chain) comes out of a study of T cells in Graves' hyperthyroidism and ophthalmopathy. Broader study findings: The model's output predicted ophthalmopathy at a median of around 6.9 months prior to onset. A model of 13 V-J pairs discriminated ophthalmopathy from stable hyperthyroidism. Blood also showed most of the thyroid clonotypes that were expanded above 0.001.

More than 8 ml fresh peripheral blood yielded the PBMCs. Amplification targeted TCR beta CDR3 regions from RNA transcripts. RT-PCR in the first round (using the HTBI primer set) targeted the TCR CDR3. From the multiplex PCR reads, TCRdb called clonotypes with MiXCR, one entry per CDR3 protein. The sample yields 300,000 to 450,000 distinct CDR3 sequences, roughly 15% seen once. This clonotype came up many times. Its antigen is undetermined. Germline trimming cut 5 bases from V and 3 bases from J; bases unmatched to any gene: 12. Per the germline V gene, CDR1 is MNHNS and CDR2 is SASEGT. The CDR3 is made up of 16 amino acids.

V is TRBV6-1 and J is TRBJ1-1; TRBD1 matches at 7 bases. The TCR was taken from a woman aged 25 to 39 with Graves' ophthalmopathy. The sample taken for sequencing was blood. CDR3 nucleotides: TGTGCCAGCAGTCGACAGGGTGGCGCAACCTACACTGAAGCTTTCTTT. Amino acid sequence: CASSRQGGATYTEAFF.